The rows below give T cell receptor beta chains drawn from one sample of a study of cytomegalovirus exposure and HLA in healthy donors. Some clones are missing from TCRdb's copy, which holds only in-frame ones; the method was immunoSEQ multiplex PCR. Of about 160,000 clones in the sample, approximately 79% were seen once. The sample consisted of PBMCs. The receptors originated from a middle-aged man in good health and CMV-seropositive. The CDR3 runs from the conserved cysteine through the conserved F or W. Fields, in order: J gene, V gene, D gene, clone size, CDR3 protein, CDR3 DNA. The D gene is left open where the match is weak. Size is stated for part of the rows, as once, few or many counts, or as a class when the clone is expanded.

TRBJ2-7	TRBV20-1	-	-	CSARVAEQYF	TGCAGTGCTAGAGTTGCCGAGCAGTACTTC
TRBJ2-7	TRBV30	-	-	CAWSGLLYEQYF	TGTGCCTGGAGTGGACTACTCTACGAGCAGTACTTC
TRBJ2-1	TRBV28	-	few	CASKLQGNRNEQFF	TGTGCCAGCAAACTGCAGGGGAATCGGAATGAGCAGTTCTTC
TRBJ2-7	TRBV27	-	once	CASSLSSDSPYEQYF	TGTGCCAGCAGTTTATCCTCGGACAGCCCCTACGAGCAGTACTTC
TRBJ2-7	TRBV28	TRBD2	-	CASSPASGRHYEQYF	TGTGCCAGCAGCCCCGCCAGCGGGAGGCACTACGAGCAGTACTTC
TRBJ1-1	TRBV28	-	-	CASSLGTASEAFF	TGTGCCAGCAGTTTAGGGACTGCTAGTGAAGCTTTCTTT
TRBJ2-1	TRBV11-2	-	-	CASSLALGGWSEQFF	TGTGCCAGCAGCTTAGCCCTCGGGGGTTGGAGTGAGCAGTTCTTC
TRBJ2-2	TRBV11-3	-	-	CASSLNRDTGELFF	TGTGCCAGCAGCTTAAATCGCGACACCGGGGAGCTGTTTTTT
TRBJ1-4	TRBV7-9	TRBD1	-	CASSFSLRQGVEKLFF	TGTGCCAGCAGCTTTTCCCTGAGACAGGGAGTGGAAAAACTGTTTTTT
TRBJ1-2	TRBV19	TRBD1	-	CASNPAGGFNYGYTF	TGTGCCAGTAACCCCGCAGGGGGATTTAACTATGGCTACACCTTC
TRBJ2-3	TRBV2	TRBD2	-	CASSPGTRRSDTQYF	TGTGCCAGCAGTCCCGGGACTAGGAGGTCAGATACGCAGTATTTT
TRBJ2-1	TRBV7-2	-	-	CASSSARRYNEQFF	TGTGCCAGCAGCTCAGCGAGGCGTTACAATGAGCAGTTCTTC
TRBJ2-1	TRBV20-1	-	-	CSARPPLEQFF	TGCAGTGCTAGACCCCCTCTTGAGCAGTTCTTC
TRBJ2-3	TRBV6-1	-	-	CASTRTDRTDTQYF	TGTGCCAGCACCCGGACAGACCGCACAGATACGCAGTATTTT
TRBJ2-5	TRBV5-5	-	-	CASSLQIQETQYF	TGTGCCAGCAGCTTGCAGATACAAGAGACCCAGTACTTC
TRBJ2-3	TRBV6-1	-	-	CASSDNYYTDTQYF	TGTGCCAGCAGTGATAACTACTACACAGATACGCAGTATTTT
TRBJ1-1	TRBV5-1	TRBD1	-	CASSSVTTGRSTEAFF	TGCGCCAGCAGCTCCGTAACGACAGGGAGGAGCACTGAAGCTTTCTTT
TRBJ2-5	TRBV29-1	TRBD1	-	CSARDRGREETQYF	TGCAGCGCCCGAGACAGGGGGCGTGAAGAGACCCAGTACTTC
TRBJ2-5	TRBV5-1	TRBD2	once	CASSLGLAAKETQYF	TGCGCCAGCAGTCTCGGACTAGCGGCAAAAGAGACCCAGTACTTC
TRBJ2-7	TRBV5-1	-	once	CASSPGLPYEQYF	TGCGCCAGCAGCCCAGGACTGCCCTACGAGCAGTACTTC
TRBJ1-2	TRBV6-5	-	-	CASSGGTNLYGYTF	TGTGCCAGCAGTGGCGGGACGAATCTCTATGGCTACACCTTC
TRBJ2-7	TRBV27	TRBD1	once	CASSAWDSSYEQYF	TGTGCCAGCAGTGCCTGGGACAGTTCCTACGAGCAGTACTTC
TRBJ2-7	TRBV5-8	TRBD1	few	CASSRDRAGEQYF	TGTGCCAGCAGCCGGGACAGGGCGGGCGAGCAGTACTTC
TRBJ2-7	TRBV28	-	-	CASSSGGLRFDEQYF	TGTGCCAGCAGTAGTGGAGGGCTGAGGTTCGACGAGCAGTACTTC
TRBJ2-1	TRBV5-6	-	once	CASSLAGFNEQFF	TGTGCCAGCAGCTTGGCCGGGTTCAATGAGCAGTTCTTC
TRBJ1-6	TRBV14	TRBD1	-	CASSGRAGQRISPLHF	TGTGCCAGCAGCGGAAGGGCGGGACAGAGGATCTCACCCCTCCACTTT
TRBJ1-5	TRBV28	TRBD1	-	CASSSVMTGLNQPQHF	TGTGCCAGCAGTTCGGTTATGACAGGGCTCAATCAGCCCCAGCATTTT
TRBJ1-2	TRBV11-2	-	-	CASSLPSGGPSGYTF	TGTGCCAGCAGCTTACCCTCGGGAGGTCCTTCGGGCTACACCTTC
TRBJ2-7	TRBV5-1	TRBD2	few	CASSLTSGSPSSYEQYF	TGCGCCAGCAGCTTGACTAGCGGGAGCCCCAGCTCCTACGAGCAGTACTTC
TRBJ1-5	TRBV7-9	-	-	CASSLTGSNQPQHF	TGTGCCAGCAGCTTAACCGGGAGCAATCAGCCCCAGCATTTT
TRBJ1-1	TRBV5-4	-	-	CASSLAGVAFF	TGTGCCAGCAGCTTGGCAGGGGTAGCTTTCTTT
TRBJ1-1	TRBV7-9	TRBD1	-	CASSLWTGGDPEAFF	TGTGCCAGCAGCTTATGGACAGGGGGCGATCCTGAAGCTTTCTTT
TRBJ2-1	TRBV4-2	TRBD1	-	CASSQGGQYNEQFF	TGTGCCAGCAGCCAAGGGGGACAGTACAATGAGCAGTTCTTC
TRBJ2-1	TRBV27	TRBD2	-	CASSSPGTSGRATEQFF	TGTGCCAGCAGTTCGCCAGGGACTAGCGGGAGGGCCACCGAGCAGTTCTTC
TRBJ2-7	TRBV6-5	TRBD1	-	CASSPGQGVVNEQYF	TGTGCCAGCAGTCCGGGACAGGGGGTCGTCAACGAGCAGTACTTC
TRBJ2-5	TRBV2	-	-	CASSEGSVWETQYF	TGTGCCAGCAGTGAAGGCAGTGTATGGGAGACCCAGTACTTC
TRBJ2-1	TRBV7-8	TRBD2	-	CASSLSGLAGGLYNEQFF	TGTGCCAGCAGCTTATCCGGACTAGCGGGAGGTTTGTACAATGAGCAGTTCTTC
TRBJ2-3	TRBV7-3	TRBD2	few	CASSPSGTTDTQYF	TGTGCCAGCAGCCCTAGCGGAACAACAGATACGCAGTATTTT
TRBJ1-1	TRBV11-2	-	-	CASSFRRNTEAFF	TGTGCCAGCAGCTTCCGGAGAAACACTGAAGCTTTCTTT
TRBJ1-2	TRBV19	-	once	CASSIWAREEGYTF	TGTGCCAGTAGTATCTGGGCCAGGGAAGAGGGCTACACCTTC
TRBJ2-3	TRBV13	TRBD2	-	CASSRLAGGFKRTDTQYF	TGTGCCAGCAGCCGCCTAGCGGGAGGGTTTAAACGTACAGATACGCAGTATTTT
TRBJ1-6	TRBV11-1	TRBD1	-	CASSERTGFNSPLHF	TGTGCCAGCAGCGAACGGACAGGTTTCAATTCACCCCTCCACTTT
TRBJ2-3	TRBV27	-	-	CASSFLGGVGADTQYF	TGTGCCAGCAGTTTCCTGGGGGGAGTTGGGGCAGATACGCAGTATTTT